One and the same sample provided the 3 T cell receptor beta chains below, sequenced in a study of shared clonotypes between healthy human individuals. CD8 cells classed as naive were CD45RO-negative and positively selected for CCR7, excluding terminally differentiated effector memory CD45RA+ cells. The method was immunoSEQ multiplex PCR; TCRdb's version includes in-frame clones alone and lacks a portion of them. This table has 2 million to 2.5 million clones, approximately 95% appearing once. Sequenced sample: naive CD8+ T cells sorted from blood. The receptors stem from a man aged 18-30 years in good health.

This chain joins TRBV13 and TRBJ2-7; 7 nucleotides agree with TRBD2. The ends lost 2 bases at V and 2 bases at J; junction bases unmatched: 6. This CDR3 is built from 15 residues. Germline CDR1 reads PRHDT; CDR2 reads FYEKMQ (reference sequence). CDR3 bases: TGTGCCAGCAGCTTAATATTTCGGGGGGCCTACGAGCAGTACTTC. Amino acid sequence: CASSLIFRGAYEQYF.

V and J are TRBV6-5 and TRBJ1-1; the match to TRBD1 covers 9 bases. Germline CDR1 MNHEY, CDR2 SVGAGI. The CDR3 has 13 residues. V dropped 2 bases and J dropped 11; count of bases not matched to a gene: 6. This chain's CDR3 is CASSYGTGNVAFF. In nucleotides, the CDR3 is TGTGCCAGCAGTTACGGGACAGGGAATGTGGCTTTCTTT.

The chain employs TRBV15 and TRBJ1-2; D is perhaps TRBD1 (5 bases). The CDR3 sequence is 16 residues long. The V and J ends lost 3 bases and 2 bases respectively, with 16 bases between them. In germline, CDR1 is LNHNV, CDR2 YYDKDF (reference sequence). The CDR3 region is CATSSLPGGRNYGYTF. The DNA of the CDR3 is TGTGCCACCAGCAGTTTACCTGGGGGTAGAAACTATGGCTACACCTTC.